This TCR beta chain was recorded in a study of tissue T cells after allogeneic stem cell transplantation. This clone was found a few times. Gene and germline names: mouse. Time point given: mouse harvest day 7 after allogeneic transplant. Each mouse received 10^7 T-cell-depleted marrow cells plus 10^6 splenic CD5+ T cells by tail vein. This mouse GVHD model was MHC-mismatched B6 to BALB/c, profiled day 7 or 14. TCRdb's copy holds only in-frame clones and misses some; the assay was immunoSEQ multiplex PCR. The table records thousands of clones, around 50% of them present only once. The origin of this receptor is a female BALB/c mouse given C57BL/6 T cells with graft-versus-host disease after an allogeneic hematopoietic cell transplant. The sample comprised lymph node tissue.

The CDR3 spells CASSLGTSETLYF. CDR3 bases read: TGTGCCAGCTCTCTTGGGACTTCAGAAACGCTGTAT. This chain joins TRBV12-2 and TRBJ2-3, with D maybe TRBD2 (6 bases). The read ends 1 residue before the CDR3 terminus; that terminus is restored from the germline J gene. Germline lookup yields CDR1 SGHLS and CDR2 HYDKME. V was shortened by 1 base and J by 4 bases, with 8 bases between the two germline ends. The length of the CDR3 is 13 residues.